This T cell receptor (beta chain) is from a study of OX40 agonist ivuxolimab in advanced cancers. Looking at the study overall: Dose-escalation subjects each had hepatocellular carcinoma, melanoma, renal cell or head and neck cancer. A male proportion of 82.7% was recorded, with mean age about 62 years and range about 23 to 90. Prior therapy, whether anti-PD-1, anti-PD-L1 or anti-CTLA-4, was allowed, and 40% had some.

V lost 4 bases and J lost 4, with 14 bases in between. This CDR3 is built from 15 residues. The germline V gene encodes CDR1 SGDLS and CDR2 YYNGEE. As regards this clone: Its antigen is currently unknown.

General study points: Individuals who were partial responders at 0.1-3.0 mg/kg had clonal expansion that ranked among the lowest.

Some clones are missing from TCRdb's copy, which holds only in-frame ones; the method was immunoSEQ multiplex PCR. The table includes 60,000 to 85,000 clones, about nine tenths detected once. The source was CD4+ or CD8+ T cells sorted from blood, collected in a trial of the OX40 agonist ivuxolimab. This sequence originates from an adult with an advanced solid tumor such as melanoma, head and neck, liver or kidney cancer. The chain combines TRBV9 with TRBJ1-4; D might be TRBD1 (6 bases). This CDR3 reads CASSPVGGDNEKLFF. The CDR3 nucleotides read TGTGCCAGCAGCCCCGTCGGGGGCGATAATGAAAAACTGTTTTTT.